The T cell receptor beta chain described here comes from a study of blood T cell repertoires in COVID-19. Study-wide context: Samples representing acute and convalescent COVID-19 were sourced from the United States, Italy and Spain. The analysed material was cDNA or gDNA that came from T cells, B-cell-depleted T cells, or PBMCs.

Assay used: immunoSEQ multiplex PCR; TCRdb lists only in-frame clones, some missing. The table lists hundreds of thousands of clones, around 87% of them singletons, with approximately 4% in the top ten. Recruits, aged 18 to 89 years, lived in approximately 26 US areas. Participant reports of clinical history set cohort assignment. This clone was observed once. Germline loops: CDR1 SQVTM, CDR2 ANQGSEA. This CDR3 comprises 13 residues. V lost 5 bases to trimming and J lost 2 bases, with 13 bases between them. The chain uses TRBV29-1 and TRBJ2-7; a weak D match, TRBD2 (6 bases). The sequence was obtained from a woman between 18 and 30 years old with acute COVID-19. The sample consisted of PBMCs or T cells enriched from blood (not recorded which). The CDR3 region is CSVLLGLTYEQYF. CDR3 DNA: TGCAGCGTTCTTTTGGGACTTACCTACGAGCAGTACTTC.